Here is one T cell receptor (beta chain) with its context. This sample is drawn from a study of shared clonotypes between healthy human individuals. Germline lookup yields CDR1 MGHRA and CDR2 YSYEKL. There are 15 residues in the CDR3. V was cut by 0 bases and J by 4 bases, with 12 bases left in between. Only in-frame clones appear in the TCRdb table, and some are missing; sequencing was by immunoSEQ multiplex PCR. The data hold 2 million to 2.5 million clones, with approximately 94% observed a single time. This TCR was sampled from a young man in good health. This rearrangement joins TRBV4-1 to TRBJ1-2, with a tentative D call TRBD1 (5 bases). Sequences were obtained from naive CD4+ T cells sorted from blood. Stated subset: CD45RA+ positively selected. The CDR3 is CASSQDLQGPYGYTF. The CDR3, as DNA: TGCGCCAGCAGCCAAGATCTTCAGGGCCCCTATGGCTACACCTTC.